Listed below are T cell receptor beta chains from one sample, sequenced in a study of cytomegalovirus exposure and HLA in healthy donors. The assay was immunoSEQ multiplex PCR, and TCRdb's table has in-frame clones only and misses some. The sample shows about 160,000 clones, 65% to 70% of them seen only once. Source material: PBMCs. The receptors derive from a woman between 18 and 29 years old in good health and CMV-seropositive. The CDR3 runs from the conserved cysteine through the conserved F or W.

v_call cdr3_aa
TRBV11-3 CASSSQRERTGEQFF
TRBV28 CASSLQITGEKLFF
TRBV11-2 CASSQRVGGYIQYF
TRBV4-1 CASSQEAASLTDTEAFF
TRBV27 CASSSLSRGGPNYGYTF
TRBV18 CASSPTPEGEQYF
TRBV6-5 CASSINRVGRGEQFF
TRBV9 CASSVGGAYNEKLFF
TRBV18 CASSPRIQGSRDEQFF
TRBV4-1 CASSQERGSSYEQYF
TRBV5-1 CASSRLEAYSTDTQYF
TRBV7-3 CASSLGQTSYEQYF
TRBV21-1 CASILTSREQYF
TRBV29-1 CSVVSLRHLSRQYF
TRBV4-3 CASSQGPHYGGTSTDTQYF
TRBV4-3 CASSSRETDTQYF
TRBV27 CASSSLQGRRTEAFF
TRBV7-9 CASSLVPQATNEKLFF
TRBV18 CASSPRTGTNTGELFF
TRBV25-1 CASRTGGGGPQHF
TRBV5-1 CASSSGQGVGELFF
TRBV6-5 CASSLPGAPNEQFF